The present T cell receptor (beta chain) was sequenced within a study of T cell repertoires in cytomegalovirus infection. Whole-study context: HLA-B-restricted CMV epitopes that are well studied were used alongside recently identified HLA-C-restricted ones.

Each CDR3 protein gets one entry after TCRdb re-called the reads with MiXCR. The table has about 46,000 distinct CDR3 sequences, around 21% seen once. Whole-study findings and limits: It was HLA-C-restricted CMV-specific TCR beta clonotypes that dominated the response ex vivo.

The CDR3 runs to 14 residues. Trimming cost V 4 bases and J 5 bases, with 14 bases left between them. Germline loops: CDR1 SEHNR, CDR2 FQNEAQ (reference sequence). This clonotype was counted at least ten times. Its cognate antigen is unknown. Sequencing used CD8+ T cells from cultured PBMCs, obtained from culture after CMV antigen stimulation. This TCR derives from a human donor in good health (CMV status not recorded). Some clones in this sample may be carry-over from other donors' samples. The chain carries TRBV7-9 and TRBJ1-1; tentative D call: TRBD1 (6 bases). The CDR3 region has the DNA TGTGCCAGCAGCTCCAGGGGAAGTGGGACTGAAGCTTTCTTT. This sequence encodes CASSSRGSGTEAFF.